The rows below give T cell receptor beta chains drawn from one sample of a study of T cells in Graves' hyperthyroidism and ophthalmopathy. Each CDR3 protein gets one entry after TCRdb re-called the multiplex PCR reads with MiXCR. The table records about 570,000 distinct CDR3 sequences, about half of them present only once. The source material was peripheral blood or thyroid tissue (not recorded which). Every receptor here comes from an adult woman with Graves' disease, either hyperthyroidism or ophthalmopathy (not recorded which). Both conserved end residues are part of each CDR3. Fields, in order: V gene, CDR3 length, clone size, D gene, J gene, CDR3 protein, CDR3 DNA. A D gene is named only where the DNA matches it firmly. Expanded clones get a size class; other rows say once, few or many, or leave the size out.

v_gene: TRBV7-2
len: 16
abundance: -
d_gene: -
j_gene: TRBJ2-5
CDR3aa: CASSLGLRSGQETQYF
CDR3nt: TGTGCCAGCAGCCTCGGTCTTCGTAGCGGTCAAGAGACCCAGTACTTT

v_gene: TRBV19
len: 15
abundance: once
d_gene: -
j_gene: TRBJ1-4
CDR3aa: CASSIMTVTGEKLFF
CDR3nt: TGTGCCAGTAGTATTATGACAGTCACGGGAGAAAAACTGTTTTTT

v_gene: TRBV2
len: 14
abundance: many
d_gene: TRBD2
j_gene: TRBJ2-7
CDR3aa: CASSEAGRAREQYF
CDR3nt: TGTGCCAGCAGTGAAGCCGGGAGGGCCCGCGAGCAGTACTTC

v_gene: TRBV7-9
len: 12
abundance: many
d_gene: -
j_gene: TRBJ2-7
CDR3aa: CASDRGNYEQYF
CDR3nt: TGTGCCAGCGATCGGGGGAACTACGAGCAGTACTTC

v_gene: TRBV10-3
len: 13
abundance: -
d_gene: TRBD1
j_gene: TRBJ1-1
CDR3aa: CAKYRGLGTEAFF
CDR3nt: TGTGCTAAGTACAGGGGGCTTGGCACTGAAGCTTTCTTT

v_gene: TRBV20-1
len: 13
abundance: -
d_gene: -
j_gene: TRBJ2-7
CDR3aa: CSARGVRQPQQYF
CDR3nt: TGCAGTGCTAGAGGAGTACGTCAGCCCCAGCAGTACTTC

v_gene: TRBV7-8
len: 15
abundance: -
d_gene: TRBD2
j_gene: TRBJ2-7
CDR3aa: CASSYSGRGSYEQYF
CDR3nt: TGTGCCAGCAGCTATAGCGGGAGGGGTAGCTACGAGCAGTACTTC

v_gene: TRBV11-2
len: 19
abundance: -
d_gene: -
j_gene: TRBJ1-3
CDR3aa: CASSLERYEYGHSGNTIYF
CDR3nt: TGTGCCAGCAGCTTAGAACGGTACGAGTACGGCCACTCTGGAAACACCATATATTTT

v_gene: TRBV19
len: 14
abundance: many
d_gene: TRBD1
j_gene: TRBJ2-2
CDR3aa: CASSQGVHTGELFF
CDR3nt: TGTGCCAGTAGTCAGGGGGTTCACACCGGGGAGCTGTTTTTT

v_gene: TRBV6-5
len: 15
abundance: -
d_gene: -
j_gene: TRBJ2-2
CDR3aa: CASGRGRSGTGELFF
CDR3nt: TGTGCCAGCGGTCGGGGGAGGTCGGGCACCGGGGAGCTGTTTTTT

v_gene: TRBV15
len: 14
abundance: many
d_gene: -
j_gene: TRBJ2-7
CDR3aa: CATSRGDTSYEQYF
CDR3nt: TGTGCCACCAGCAGAGGGGACACCTCATACGAGCAGTACTTC

v_gene: TRBV7-9
len: 14
abundance: -
d_gene: -
j_gene: TRBJ2-7
CDR3aa: CASSLDFPGRRKYF
CDR3nt: TGTGCCAGCAGCTTAGATTTTCCAGGACGAAGAAAGTACTTC

v_gene: TRBV20-1
len: 14
abundance: many
d_gene: -
j_gene: TRBJ1-1
CDR3aa: CSARDVAASAEAFF
CDR3nt: TGCAGTGCTAGAGATGTCGCAGCTAGCGCTGAAGCTTTCTTT

v_gene: TRBV10-3
len: 15
abundance: -
d_gene: TRBD1
j_gene: TRBJ1-6
CDR3aa: CAISETGGQRSPLHF
CDR3nt: TGTGCCATCAGTGAGACAGGGGGCCAACGTTCACCCCTCCACTTT

v_gene: TRBV4-2
len: 22
abundance: -
d_gene: TRBD1
j_gene: TRBJ1-1
CDR3aa: CASGPIPPGQGPSAVLNTEAFF
CDR3nt: TGTGCCAGCGGCCCCATACCGCCGGGACAGGGGCCTTCGGCCGTACTGAACACTGAAGCTTTCTTT

v_gene: TRBV5-4
len: 14
abundance: -
d_gene: -
j_gene: TRBJ1-4
CDR3aa: CASSLPGRNEKLFF
CDR3nt: TGTGCCAGCAGCTTGCCAGGGCGAAATGAAAAACTGTTTTTT

v_gene: TRBV27
len: 16
abundance: many
d_gene: TRBD1
j_gene: TRBJ2-6
CDR3aa: CASTRTGGAGANVLTF
CDR3nt: TGTGCCAGTACGAGGACAGGGGGTGCTGGGGCCAACGTCCTGACTTTC

v_gene: TRBV19
len: 18
abundance: many
d_gene: -
j_gene: TRBJ1-2
CDR3aa: CASTTGVGGKKMTRGYTF
CDR3nt: TGTGCCAGTACCACTGGGGTGGGGGGGAAGAAAATGACGCGTGGCTACACCTTC

v_gene: TRBV5-1
len: 14
abundance: few
d_gene: -
j_gene: TRBJ1-4
CDR3aa: CASSPDATNEKLFF
CDR3nt: TGCGCCAGCAGTCCAGACGCAACTAATGAAAAACTGTTTTTT

v_gene: TRBV2
len: 19
abundance: -
d_gene: -
j_gene: TRBJ2-5
CDR3aa: CASIGQSYGYTFGSGTQYF
CDR3nt: -

v_gene: TRBV7-2
len: 15
abundance: many
d_gene: -
j_gene: TRBJ2-7
CDR3aa: CASSLVGEWIYEQYF
CDR3nt: TGTGCCAGCAGCCTCGTCGGGGAATGGATCTACGAGCAGTACTTC

v_gene: TRBV24-1
len: 18
abundance: many
d_gene: -
j_gene: TRBJ2-2
CDR3aa: CATSTGSGRGSNTGELFF
CDR3nt: TGTGCCACCAGTACAGGATCGGGGCGGGGATCGAACACCGGGGAGCTGTTTTTT

v_gene: TRBV10-3
len: 14
abundance: -
d_gene: -
j_gene: TRBJ1-2
CDR3aa: CAISYQGANYGYTF
CDR3nt: TGTGCCATCAGTTACCAGGGAGCTAACTATGGCTACACCTTC

v_gene: TRBV28
len: 14
abundance: few
d_gene: -
j_gene: TRBJ2-7
CDR3aa: CASSRVVTSYEQYF
CDR3nt: TGTGCCAGCAGCCGGGTGGTTACCTCCTACGAGCAGTACTTC

v_gene: TRBV28
len: 14
abundance: many
d_gene: -
j_gene: TRBJ2-5
CDR3aa: CASSFPEPGVTQYF
CDR3nt: TGTGCCAGCAGTTTCCCCGAACCCGGGGTGACCCAGTACTTC

v_gene: TRBV28
len: 15
abundance: -
d_gene: -
j_gene: TRBJ1-1
CDR3aa: CASSLAGNMNTEAFF
CDR3nt: TGTGCCAGCAGTTTGGCTGGAAACATGAACACTGAAGCTTTCTTT

v_gene: TRBV7-8
len: 16
abundance: -
d_gene: -
j_gene: TRBJ1-5
CDR3aa: CASSLAGLGSNQPQHF
CDR3nt: TGTGCCAGCAGCTTAGCGGGACTCGGTAGCAATCAGCCCCAGCATTTT

v_gene: TRBV2
len: 18
abundance: -
d_gene: TRBD1
j_gene: TRBJ2-5
CDR3aa: CASRISPTGGIGEETQYF
CDR3nt: TGTGCCAGCAGGATTTCCCCGACAGGGGGGATCGGTGAGGAGACCCAGTACTTC